The 27 T cell receptor beta chains below were found in one sample sequenced in a study of T cell responses to AZD1222 COVID-19 vaccine (TCRdb year 2021). The library was produced with the immunoSEQ multiplex PCR assay. The table was pulled from immuneACCESS by TCRdb, which kept in-frame rearrangements only. Such tables lose some clones; where checked, under half of the loss comes from unresolved V genes, and the rest has no known cause. The sample table contains fewer than 150,000 clones; only one count was recorded for approximately 90% of them. Jointly, the top ten make up over 7.5% of the sample. Taken with the paper, the label for time point translates to: about 28 days (+/-7) after the second vaccine dose. The sequenced sample was peripheral blood, obtained 28 days after the second AZD1222 dose. These receptors all stem from an adult who received the AZD1222 COVID-19 vaccine.

This chain connects TRBV18 to TRBJ1-6, with D unresolved. Trimming cost V 3 bases and J 8 bases, with 11 bases left between them. CDR1 and CDR2 (germline): KGHSH, LQKENI. This CDR3 has 14 amino acids. The CDR3 DNA sequence: TGTGCCAGCTCACCCTTTACCGGAGATTCACCCCTCCACTTT. Protein sequence: CASSPFTGDSPLHF.

The rearrangement joins TRBV27 to TRBJ1-4; 7 nucleotides match TRBD1. Trimming cost V 6 bases and J 5 bases; bases outside gene matches: 12. The CDR3 spans 16 residues. Germline lookup yields CDR1 MNHEY and CDR2 SMNVEV (reference sequence). CDR3 sequence (DNA): TGTGCCAGCAGGTCAGGACCGGGACAGTCGAATGAAAAACTGTTTTTT. Translation gives CASRSGPGQSNEKLFF.

The V call is TRBV7-9, the J call TRBJ1-2, with unresolved D. The CDR3 has 14 residues. Trimming removed 7 bases from V and 6 bases from J, with 18 bases in between. Germline CDR1 is SEHNR and CDR2 is FQNEAQ (reference sequence). The chain's CDR3 is CASTKVTGLDGYTF. CDR3 nucleotides: TGTGCCAGCACCAAAGTTACCGGGTTAGATGGCTACACCTTC.

The chain links TRBV6-5 to TRBJ2-7, with 8 bases matching TRBD2. V dropped 2 bases and J dropped 2; count of bases not matched to a gene: 8. Germline values: CDR1 MNHEY, CDR2 SVGAGI. This CDR3 contains 16 residues. The CDR3 reads CASSYGISGSAYEQYF. For the CDR3, the DNA is TGTGCCAGCAGTTACGGGATAAGCGGGAGCGCCTACGAGCAGTACTTC.

This chain connects TRBV13 to TRBJ2-1; 8 bases map to TRBD2. CDR1 and CDR2 from the germline V gene are PRHDT and FYEKMQ (reference sequence). The CDR3 consists of 16 residues. Trimming took 4 bases from V and 2 from J; bases not matched to a gene: 7. As DNA, the CDR3 is TGTGCCAGCAGCTCACCAACTAGCGGAACCTACAATGAGCAGTTCTTC. Its translation is CASSSPTSGTYNEQFF.

V and J are TRBV7-8 and TRBJ2-3, with 9 bases identical to TRBD2. The CDR3 covers 18 residues. V was clipped by 1 base and J by 6 bases; unmatched bases: 14. The V gene's germline CDR1 is SGHVS and CDR2 FQNEAQ. CDR3 in amino acids: CASSLGGPSGGHLDTQYF. In DNA form, the CDR3 reads TGTGCCAGCAGCTTAGGGGGACCGAGCGGGGGGCACCTGGATACGCAGTATTTT.

About this clone: Additional DNA sequences in this sample encode the identical CDR3. This CDR3 is CASSLSGSGNTIYF. CDR3 nucleotide sequence: TGTGCCAGCAGTTTATCAGGGTCCGGAAACACCATATATTTT. The rearrangement uses TRBV28 and TRBJ1-3; TRBD1 is a possible D gene (5 bases). Germline V gene data show CDR1 as MDHEN and CDR2 as SYDVKM. The CDR3 length is 14 residues. Trimming pared 1 base from V and 4 bases from J, leaving 8 bases between.

The rearrangement uses TRBV19 and TRBJ1-4; D remains unclear. Trimming cost V 5 bases and J 7 bases, with 14 bases left between them. CDR3 size: 14 residues. CDR1 is LNHDA, CDR2 SQIVND, per germline (reference sequence). CDR3 sequence: CASSSPERGEKLFF. DNA of the CDR3: TGTGCCAGTAGTTCACCCGAGCGGGGTGAAAAACTGTTTTTT.

The chain recombines TRBV2 with TRBJ2-3; D is undetermined. The CDR3 is 10 residues long. Germline V lookup: CDR1 SNHLY, CDR2 FYNNEI. Between the trimmed V and J ends, which lost 11 bases and 6 bases, there was a span of 9 bases. The CDR3 is CAGKKDTQYF. For the CDR3, the DNA is TGTGCCGGAAAGAAGGATACGCAGTATTTT. The full variable domain, rest sourced from reference TRBV2 and TRBJ2-3, is EPEVTQTPSHQVTQMGQEVILRCVPISNHLYFYWYRQILGQKVEFLVSFYNNEISEKSEIFDDQFSVERPDGSNFTLKIRSTKLEDSAMYFCAGKKDTQYFGPGTRLTVL.

The chain is built from TRBV5-6 and TRBJ1-6, with a tentative D call TRBD1 (5 bases). The CDR3 is 16 amino acids. The germline CDR1 and CDR2 sequences are SGHDT and YYEEEE. The V and J ends lost 0 bases and 2 bases respectively, with 9 bases between them. This CDR3 is CASSLGRGTYNSPLHF. CDR3 DNA sequence: TGTGCCAGCAGCTTGGGTAGGGGCACCTATAATTCACCCCTCCACTTT. The full variable domain, completed using reference TRBV5-6 and TRBJ1-6, is DAGVTQSPTHLIKTRGQQVTLRCSPKSGHDTVSWYQQALGQGPQFIFQYYEEEERQRGNFPDRFSGHQFPNYSSELNVNALLLGDSALYLCASSLGRGTYNSPLHFGNGTRLTVT.

The genes are TRBV28 and TRBJ2-5, with 10 bases fitting TRBD2. Unmatched junction bases numbered 8, after V lost 6 bases and J lost 4 bases. This CDR3 comprises 15 residues. The V gene's germline CDR1 is MDHEN and CDR2 SYDVKM. The CDR3 spells CASRRTSGGGETQYF. The CDR3 nucleotides are TGTGCCAGCAGACGGACTAGCGGAGGGGGAGAGACCCAGTACTTC.

J is TRBJ2-7 and V is TRBV4-1; 8 bases map to TRBD1. Trimming cost V 3 bases and J 5 bases; bases outside gene matches: 12. CDR3 length: 16 residues. Germline assignment: CDR1 MGHRA and CDR2 YSYEKL. CDR3 coding DNA: TGCGCCAGCAGCCAGGAACCCGGACCAGGGGGCCACGAGCAGTACTTC. This codes for CASSQEPGPGGHEQYF.

The DNA for the CDR3 is TGTGCCAGCAGTTCAACCGTGACAGGTACAGATACGCAGTATTTT. It translates to CASSSTVTGTDTQYF. The chain is built from TRBV6-5 and TRBJ2-3, with a tentative D call TRBD1 (6 bases). V lost 4 bases and J 3 bases, leaving 14 bases between the germline ends. Germline V lookup: CDR1 MNHEY, CDR2 SVGAGI. This CDR3 has 15 residues.

This clone has only one observation. This rearrangement joins TRBV11-2 to TRBJ2-1; D perhaps matches TRBD2 (5 bases). CDR3 length: 15 amino acids. Germline CDR1 is SGHAT and CDR2 is FQNNGV. The V and J ends lost 1 base and 5 bases respectively, with 12 bases between them. The CDR3 sequence is CASSLGRNGDNEQFF. The CDR3 nucleotides are TGTGCCAGCAGCTTAGGACGAAACGGGGACAATGAGCAGTTCTTC.

The CDR3 protein is CASSFGGVTDHNSPLHF. In DNA form, the CDR3 reads TGTGCCAGCAGTTTTGGGGGGGTTACAGACCATAATTCACCCCTCCACTTT. The chain combines TRBV28 with TRBJ1-6, with D tentatively TRBD1 (5 bases). The CDR3 has 17 amino acids. Germline CDR1 and CDR2: MDHEN and SYDVKM. Between the trimmed V and J ends, which lost 3 bases and 5 bases, there was a span of 17 bases.

This clone was counted once. For the CDR3, the DNA is TGTGCCAGCAGCTTAGTGGGCGGGATAGACCCCTACGAGCAGTACTTC. Translation: CASSLVGGIDPYEQYF. The rearrangement links TRBV7-9 to TRBJ2-7, with a possible D match to TRBD2 (6 bases). The CDR3 is made up of 16 amino acids. V lost 1 base and J 2 bases, leaving 15 bases between the germline ends. Germline values: CDR1 SEHNR, CDR2 FQNEAQ (reference sequence).

This clone was seen only once. The chain combines TRBV28 with TRBJ1-5; D is perhaps TRBD1 (5 bases). CDR1 is MDHEN and CDR2 is SYDVKM in the germline V gene. The CDR3 runs 13 residues. V shed 11 bases and J shed 3 bases, with 14 bases lying between them. The CDR3, as DNA: TGTGCCTCCCGGGGGGGGGTCAATCAGCCCCAGCATTTT. Translated, it gives CASRGGVNQPQHF.

The gene calls are TRBV12-5 and TRBJ1-1; D not resolved. V lost 7 bases, J lost 1 base, and 13 bases lay in between. CDR1 and CDR2 from the germline V gene are LGHNT and FRNRAP. The CDR3 covers 14 residues. The CDR3 DNA follows: TGTGCTAGTGCCCCCCACGAAGGGAACACTGAAGCTTTCTTT. It yields the protein CASAPHEGNTEAFF.

CDR3 sequence reads: CASRRDRDTDTQYF. The CDR3 DNA sequence: TGTGCCAGCAGACGTGACAGGGACACAGATACGCAGTATTTT. The V call is TRBV11-3, the J call TRBJ2-3; the match to TRBD1 covers 7 bases. This CDR3 contains 14 residues. J lost 2 bases, V lost 6 bases, and 5 bases had no gene match. From germline, CDR1 is SGHNT and CDR2 YENEEA.

The V and J genes are TRBV7-2 and TRBJ1-2; a weak D match, TRBD1 (5 bases). CDR1 is SGHTA and CDR2 is FQGNSA in the germline V gene. V was pared by 4 bases and J by 2 bases, with 8 bases between. The CDR3 is 13 residues long. In DNA form, the CDR3 reads TGTGCCAGCAGCTGGAGACAGAACTATGGCTACACCTTC. Translated: CASSWRQNYGYTF.

The V and J genes are TRBV28 and TRBJ1-5; TRBD1 matches 11 bases. After removal of 4 bases from V and 5 bases from J, the junction contained 4 bases not matched to a gene. The CDR3 is 15 amino acids. Per germline, CDR1 MDHEN and CDR2 SYDVKM. The CDR3 spells CASSSGQGADQPQHF. In DNA, the CDR3 is TGTGCCAGCAGTTCCGGACAGGGGGCCGATCAGCCCCAGCATTTT.

The chain carries TRBV18 and TRBJ1-1, with no clear D. CDR3 length: 13 residues. The V end lost 6 bases, the J end lost 4 bases, and 12 bases lay between the germline ends. Germline V gene lookup returns CDR1 KGHSH and CDR2 LQKENI. CDR3 protein: CASSAEKVTEAFF. In nucleotides, the CDR3 is TGTGCCAGCTCCGCAGAGAAGGTCACTGAAGCTTTCTTT.

This chain uses TRBV18 with TRBJ2-3; D gene ambiguous. The CDR3 has 15 amino acids. Trimming left V 1 base short and J 2 bases short, with 10 bases between. The germline V gene has CDR1 KGHSH and CDR2 LQKENI. The CDR3 region is CASSPLLMSTDTQYF. Written as DNA, the CDR3 is TGTGCCAGCTCACCACTTTTGATGTCCACAGATACGCAGTATTTT.

The chain joins TRBV21-1 to TRBJ2-7. TRBV21-1 constitutes a pseudogene. This CDR3 contains 13 residues. The CDR3 sequence is CASSKEEGGEQYF. In nucleotides, the CDR3 is TGTGCCAGCAGCAAAGAGGAGGGGGGCGAGCAGTACTTC.

The rearrangement joins TRBV28 to TRBJ1-6; TRBD1 might be the D (5 bases). The V end was cut by 8 bases, the J end by 18 bases, with 17 bases between. The CDR3 covers 11 residues. The V gene's germline CDR1 is MDHEN and CDR2 SYDVKM. CDR3 sequence reads: CASQGPGQHHF. The CDR3 DNA reads TGTGCCAGCCAAGGACCAGGGCAACACCACTTT.

The rearrangement links TRBV7-6 to TRBJ2-6; D remains ambiguous. This CDR3 is 16 amino acids long. In germline, CDR1 is SGHVS, CDR2 FNYEAQ. V dropped 3 bases and J dropped 4 bases, with 13 bases sitting between them. This chain's CDR3 is CASSLVLGAGANVLTF. The CDR3 nucleotides read TGTGCCAGCAGCTTGGTGTTAGGTGCCGGGGCCAACGTCCTGACTTTC.

This chain uses TRBV10-3 with TRBJ1-1; D is uncertain. The V end was cut by 7 bases, the J end by 1 base, with 10 bases between. The CDR3 length is 13 residues. Germline CDR1 reads ENHRY; CDR2 reads SYGVKD. The CDR3 DNA follows: TGTGCCATCAAAAATTCAGGGAACACTGAAGCTTTCTTT. This codes for CAIKNSGNTEAFF.